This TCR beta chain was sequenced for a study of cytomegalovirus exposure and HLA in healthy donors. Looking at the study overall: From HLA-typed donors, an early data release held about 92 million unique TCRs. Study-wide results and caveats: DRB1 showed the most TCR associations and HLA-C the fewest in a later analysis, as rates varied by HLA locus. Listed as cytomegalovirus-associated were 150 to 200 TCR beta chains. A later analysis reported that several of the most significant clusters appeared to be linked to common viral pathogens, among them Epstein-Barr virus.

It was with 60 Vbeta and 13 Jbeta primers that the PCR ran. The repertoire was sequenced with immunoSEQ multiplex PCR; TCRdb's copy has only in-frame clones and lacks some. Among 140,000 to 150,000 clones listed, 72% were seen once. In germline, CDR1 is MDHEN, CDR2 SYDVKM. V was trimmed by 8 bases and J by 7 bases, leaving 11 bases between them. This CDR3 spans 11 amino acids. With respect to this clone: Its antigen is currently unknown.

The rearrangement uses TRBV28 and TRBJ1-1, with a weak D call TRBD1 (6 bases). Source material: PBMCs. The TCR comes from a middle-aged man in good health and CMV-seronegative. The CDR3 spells CASRTDREAFF. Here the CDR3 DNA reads TGTGCCAGCCGGACAGACCGTGAAGCTTTCTTT.